This is a list of T cell receptor beta chains from one sample in a study of identical twins. TCRdb redid the calling of the 5' RACE reads with MiXCR, one entry per CDR3 protein. The sample has 450,000 to 600,000 distinct CDR3 sequences, 20% to 25% seen once; the top ten hold 0.48%. The same data also went into a second study, on yellow fever vaccine responses in identical twins.

The sample comprised CD4+ T cells sorted from blood. Receptors were obtained from a woman aged 18-30 years in good health. CDR3s include the opening cysteine and the closing phenylalanine or tryptophan. Clone size is not always given. Where it is, it says once, few, many or a class for expanded clones.

clone_size v_call cdr3_aa
few TRBV10-3 CAISESTGLYEQYF
once TRBV5-5 CASSLGSSGPYNEQFF
few TRBV14 CASSHTAYNEQFF
NA TRBV5-1 CASTTERGNYEQYF
NA TRBV28 CASSTPILGNAGEAFF
few TRBV5-1 CASRGPVNTGELFF
NA TRBV3-1 CASSQGDSSYGYTF
NA TRBV5-4 CASSPTGTGVQEQYF
NA TRBV27 CASSFWDRPNIQYF
NA TRBV11-2 CASSPLGLAGGIQETQYF
few TRBV6-5 CASSYFGTSGSPLHF
few TRBV27 CASSRQVPAKNIQYF
few TRBV10-3 CATAQGPEQYF
NA TRBV11-3 CASSLGIWRLRYYSNQPQHF
NA TRBV11-2 CASSLSRDRVNNEQFF
few TRBV19 CASSPGLAGPEETQYF
NA TRBV5-1 CASSTGHPNTEAFF
NA TRBV18 CASSSRQSSGANVLTF
few TRBV18 CASSPDNSGNTIYF
once TRBV5-6 CASSPGGQGKVRIVNTEAFF
few TRBV12-3/TRBV12-4 CASSSDSTVYNEQFF
few TRBV20-1 CSAAKRTGNNSPLHF
NA TRBV5-5 CASSLYQGEIVETQYF
NA TRBV4-2 CASSSSRGDQGNQPQHF
NA TRBV12-3/TRBV12-4 CASSSSTSGSFF
NA TRBV20-1 CSATSGRGADTQYF
NA TRBV10-3 CAISDSKYGYTF
NA TRBV10-3 CASRMGTSYGYTF
NA TRBV5-1 CASSPDAGGLVPFF
many TRBV7-2 CASSSGDRTGGELFF
few TRBV5-1 CASSGGSGDTGELFF
few TRBV20-1 CSAPGPAHSTDTQYF
NA TRBV20-1 CSARDRSWDTSYEQYF
NA TRBV5-1 CASKTRDRDDYGYTF
NA TRBV2 CASRPLPLAASTDTQYF
few TRBV2 CASRLESGLQYF
NA TRBV27 CASSLFFGTSVTGELFF
NA TRBV7-9 CASSSETGENTEAFF
few TRBV12-3/TRBV12-4 CASTYNFNTEAFF
few TRBV28 CASSLSGSQYF
NA TRBV20-1 CSASGQGAGDTQYF
NA TRBV28 CASSLEGWAKNIQYF
once TRBV7-6 CASSLEVGEQYF
NA TRBV28 CASRLGRSYEQYF
NA TRBV20-1 CSASTVRGRNEQFF
NA TRBV29-1 CSVPDRVTYNEQFF
few TRBV10-3 CAISESLRLAGDSSTQYF
once TRBV20-1 CSARIPSPRQKSDTGELFF
NA TRBV11-2 CASSLRGPTGQGNTGELFF
few TRBV4-1 CASSQMTSGTNTGELFF
NA TRBV14 CASSQDRVSPMNTEAFF
few TRBV6-5 CASSYSAGHQPQHF
NA TRBV12-3/TRBV12-4 CASTSDRSQPQHF
NA TRBV5-1 CASRREPYNEQFF
NA TRBV12-3/TRBV12-4 CASRQGGTDTQYF
few TRBV5-1 CASSLRVAGVSDTQYF
NA TRBV5-1 CASTPRGQGPQNTGELFF
NA TRBV10-3 CATRTGRREETQYF